Shown below are 14 T cell receptor beta chains from a single sample sequenced in a study of cytomegalovirus exposure and HLA in healthy donors. Both 60 Vbeta primers and 13 Jbeta primers went into the PCR. Some clones are missing from TCRdb's copy, which holds only in-frame ones; the method was immunoSEQ multiplex PCR. Reported are under 200,000 clones; the ten largest clones contain 0.79%. The sequencing sample was made of PBMCs. The receptors come from a woman between 18 and 30 years old in good health and CMV-seropositive.

This rearrangement joins TRBV28 to TRBJ2-1, with TRBD2 identical over 9 bases. Germline V lookup: CDR1 MDHEN, CDR2 SYDVKM. V lost 11 bases to trimming and J lost 4 bases; unmatched junction nucleotides: 15. This CDR3 region has 16 residues. The CDR3 DNA sequence: TGTGCCGGTAGATCACTAGCGGGTAGGGGATACAATGAGCAGTTCTTC. Protein product: CAGRSLAGRGYNEQFF.

The rearrangement uses TRBV30 and TRBJ1-5; no firm D call. The germline V and J ends were trimmed by 2 bases and 2 bases, with 10 bases remaining between them. CDR1 and CDR2 (germline): GTSNPN, SVGIG (reference sequence). The CDR3 has 14 amino acids. DNA for the CDR3: TGTGCCTGGAGTAGCCTAGTGGGCAATCAGCCCCAGCATTTT. Its protein is CAWSSLVGNQPQHF.

This sequence joins TRBV6-4 and TRBJ1-2; maybe TRBD1 (6 bases). The CDR3 has 14 residues. CDR1 and CDR2 from the germline V gene are MRHNA and SNTAGT. The V end lost 3 bases, the J end lost 7 bases, and 15 bases lay between the germline ends. In DNA form, the CDR3 reads TGTGCCAGCAGTGATGGGGCCAGGGGTCGTGGCTACACCTTC. It specifies CASSDGARGRGYTF.

This chain uses TRBV5-6 with TRBJ2-1; the match to TRBD2 covers 8 bases. Germline trimming cut 6 bases from V and 8 bases from J; bases unmatched to any gene: 10. Germline V gene lookup returns CDR1 SGHDT and CDR2 YYEEEE. The CDR3 has 14 amino acids. CDR3 sequence (DNA): TGTGCCAGCACCCAGGGACTAGTTAAAGATGAGCAGTTCTTC. Its translation is CASTQGLVKDEQFF.

The chain uses TRBV19 and TRBJ2-1; D possibly corresponds to TRBD1 (5 bases). The V gene lost 0 bases and the J gene lost 0 bases, with 9 bases spanning the gap. The CDR3 covers 16 residues. The germline gives CDR1 LNHDA, CDR2 SQIVND (reference sequence). The CDR3, as DNA: TGTGCCAGTAGTATAGACAGGGCACTCTCCTACAATGAGCAGTTCTTC. Translating gives CASSIDRALSYNEQFF.

The chain links TRBV5-6 to TRBJ2-7, with TRBD1 matching 9 bases. CDR3 length: 17 residues. Germline-derived CDR1 and CDR2 are SGHDT and YYEEEE. J gave up 3 bases and V 4 bases, and 14 bases lay outside the gene matches. CDR3 loop: CASSGRSRGTGLYEQYF. The CDR3, as DNA: TGTGCCAGCAGCGGAAGATCGCGCGGGACAGGGCTCTACGAGCAGTACTTC.

The chain links TRBV7-2 to TRBJ2-5, with TRBD2 matching 8 bases. Losses at the gene ends were 4 bases for V and 4 bases for J; bases not matched to a gene: 8. CDR3 length: 15 residues. The germline V gene has CDR1 SGHTA and CDR2 FQGNSA. CDR3 coding DNA: TGTGCCAGCAGCTACTACGGGGGGGCCGGAGAGACCCAGTACTTC. Translating gives CASSYYGGAGETQYF.

The chain couples TRBV2 to TRBJ1-5; 9 bases align to TRBD1. CDR3 length: 13 residues. The germline V gene has CDR1 SNHLY and CDR2 FYNNEI. Trimming at V came to 3 bases and at J to 14 bases, leaving 8 bases not matched to a gene. Here the CDR3 DNA reads TGTGCCAGCAGTGATCAGTTCGGACAGGGGAAGCATTTT. Its protein product is CASSDQFGQGKHF.

This chain connects TRBV4-3 to TRBJ2-3; perhaps TRBD2 as D (6 bases). Trimming stripped 1 base from V and 2 bases from J, with 13 bases between. CDR1 is LGHNA and CDR2 is YSLEER in the germline V gene. The CDR3 is made up of 16 amino acids. CDR3 residues: CASSQGMRGLTDTQYF. In DNA, the CDR3 is TGCGCCAGCAGCCAAGGTATGCGGGGCCTCACAGATACGCAGTATTTT.

The gene calls are TRBV5-4 and TRBJ1-1; 8 bases line up with TRBD1. V dropped 2 bases and J dropped 1; count of bases not matched to a gene: 4. The CDR3 loop spans 15 amino acids. CDR1 and CDR2 (germline): SGHNT, YYREEE (reference sequence). CDR3 loop: CASSLGDRRNTEAFF. The CDR3 coding sequence is TGTGCCAGCAGCTTAGGGGACAGGCGGAACACTGAAGCTTTCTTT. Looking up the rest from reference TRBV5-4 and TRBJ1-1 gives the full variable domain: ETGVTQSPTHLIKTRGQQVTLRCSSQSGHNTVSWYQQALGQGPQFIFQYYREEENGRGNFPPRFSGLQFPNYSSELNVNALELDDSALYLCASSLGDRRNTEAFFGQGTRLTVV.

The rearrangement links TRBV4-1 to TRBJ2-3; tentative D call: TRBD2 (6 bases). Trimming removed 4 bases from V and 7 bases from J, with 27 bases in between. The CDR3 covers 18 residues. Germline V lookup: CDR1 MGHRA, CDR2 YSYEKL. The CDR3 region is CASSRRPAGDLAPYTQYF. Here the CDR3 DNA reads TGCGCCAGCAGCCGTCGCCCAGCGGGCGACCTAGCTCCATATACGCAGTATTTT.

The V gene is TRBV20-1, the J gene TRBJ2-7; D gene uncertain. Between the trimmed V and J ends, which lost 3 bases and 3 bases, there was a span of 6 bases. Germline loops: CDR1 DFQATT, CDR2 SNEGSKA (reference sequence). CDR3 length: 11 amino acids. The CDR3 nucleotides are TGCAGTGCTAGCCGCAGCTACGAGCAGTACTTC. Translated: CSASRSYEQYF.

V is TRBV19 and J is TRBJ1-1; D not certain. Germline V gene lookup returns CDR1 LNHDA and CDR2 SQIVND (reference sequence). V lost 1 base to trimming and J lost 4 bases, with 7 bases between them. CDR3 size: 13 residues. The DNA for the CDR3 is TGTGCCAGTAGTATAGGCCGGGGCACTGAAGCTTTCTTT. It yields the protein CASSIGRGTEAFF.

Notes on this clone: An end of the junction does not agree with germline; a read error may underlie this. This specimen includes other DNA sequences encoding the same CDR3. For the CDR3, the DNA is TGTGCCAGCAGTGATAAGCGGGAGGCGAGCACTGATACGCAGTATTTT. Translating it yields CASSDKREASTDTQYF. The V and J genes are TRBV2 and TRBJ2-3, with 9 bases identical to TRBD2. CDR3 length: 16 residues. Germline V gene sequence: CDR1 SNHLY, CDR2 FYNNEI. The whole variable domain, filled in from reference TRBV2 and TRBJ2-3, reads EPEVTQTPSHQVTQMGQEVILRCVPISNHLYFYWYRQILGQKVEFLVSFYNNEISEKSEIFDDQFSVERPDGSNFTLKIRSTKLEDSAMYFCASSDKREASTDTQYFGPGTRLTVL.